These T cell receptor beta chains were read from a single sample in a study of T cell changes during pregnancy in multiple sclerosis. The protocol was immunoSEQ multiplex PCR, while the TCRdb copy is restricted to in-frame clones and leaves out a portion. The data contain about 40,000 clones, over 80% of them singletons. Sequenced here: peripheral blood, sampled in the first trimester of pregnancy. Receptor source: a female donor in good health, enrolled as a control in a pregnancy study. The CDR3 runs from the conserved cysteine through the conserved F or W. The D gene is left open where the match is weak. The size field is filled for only some rows; it gives once, few, many or a size class.

v_gene: TRBV19
abundance: -
j_gene: TRBJ1-2
d_gene: TRBD1
CDR3nt: TGTGCCAGTAGTCCGAGCGCAGGGGGCCATAGTGGCTACACCTTC
CDR3aa: CASSPSAGGHSGYTF

v_gene: TRBV6-6
abundance: -
j_gene: TRBJ1-5
d_gene: -
CDR3nt: TGTGCCAGCATGGGGGGTGCAACCCCGAGCAATCAGCCCCAGCATTTT
CDR3aa: CASMGGATPSNQPQHF

v_gene: TRBV9
abundance: -
j_gene: TRBJ1-2
d_gene: TRBD1
CDR3nt: TGTGCCAGCAGCGCCCCAGGGACAGGGGGCTATGGCTACACCTTC
CDR3aa: CASSAPGTGGYGYTF

v_gene: TRBV5-6
abundance: -
j_gene: TRBJ1-1
d_gene: -
CDR3nt: TGTGCCAGCAGCGGACGCGGGGGGACTGAAGCTTTCTTT
CDR3aa: CASSGRGGTEAFF

v_gene: TRBV28
abundance: -
j_gene: TRBJ1-1
d_gene: -
CDR3nt: TGTGCCAGCAGTCAACTGAGGTTCCGGGGCGGGATGGGCACTGAAGCTTTCTTT
CDR3aa: CASSQLRFRGGMGTEAFF

v_gene: TRBV28
abundance: -
j_gene: TRBJ2-1
d_gene: TRBD1
CDR3nt: TGTGCCAGCAGTTTGACAGGGGGAAGCTCCTACAATGAGCAGTTCTTC
CDR3aa: CASSLTGGSSYNEQFF

v_gene: TRBV6-1
abundance: -
j_gene: TRBJ1-5
d_gene: -
CDR3nt: TGTGCCAGCAGTGAGAAGAGGGACACTAGCAATCAGCCCCAGCATTTT
CDR3aa: CASSEKRDTSNQPQHF

v_gene: TRBV7-2
abundance: once
j_gene: TRBJ2-5
d_gene: TRBD1
CDR3nt: TGTGCCAGCAGCTTAGCCGGGACAGGGTGGTACTTC
CDR3aa: CASSLAGTGWYF

v_gene: TRBV6-5
abundance: -
j_gene: TRBJ1-1
d_gene: TRBD1
CDR3nt: TGTGCCAGCAGTTACCCAGGGACAGGTGAAGCTTTCTTT
CDR3aa: CASSYPGTGEAFF

v_gene: TRBV5-6
abundance: -
j_gene: TRBJ1-2
d_gene: -
CDR3nt: TGTGCCAGCAGCTATGGAGGGGGGGCGCGTGGCTACACCTTC
CDR3aa: CASSYGGGARGYTF

v_gene: TRBV15
abundance: -
j_gene: TRBJ2-7
d_gene: TRBD2
CDR3nt: TGTGCCACCAGCAGTGTAGCGGGGGGCACCTCCTACGAGCAGTACTTC
CDR3aa: CATSSVAGGTSYEQYF

v_gene: TRBV21-1
abundance: -
j_gene: TRBJ1-6
d_gene: -
CDR3nt: TGTGCCAGCAGCAAGGGACAGACAGGGGGGTTTAATTCACCCCTCCACTTT
CDR3aa: CASSKGQTGGFNSPLHF

v_gene: TRBV5-1
abundance: -
j_gene: TRBJ1-2
d_gene: -
CDR3nt: TGCGCCAGCAGCTTGGCCCAGGCCGGAGGTGGCTACACCTTC
CDR3aa: CASSLAQAGGGYTF

v_gene: TRBV7-3
abundance: -
j_gene: TRBJ1-1
d_gene: -
CDR3nt: TGTGCCAGCAGCTTATCAGCAGGGAACACTGAAGCTTTCTTT
CDR3aa: CASSLSAGNTEAFF

v_gene: TRBV4-2
abundance: -
j_gene: TRBJ1-2
d_gene: -
CDR3nt: TGTGCCAGCAGCCAAGATCCGATCGGGGGGCGCATCTATGGCTACACCTTC
CDR3aa: CASSQDPIGGRIYGYTF

v_gene: TRBV11-2
abundance: -
j_gene: TRBJ1-1
d_gene: -
CDR3nt: TGTGCCAGCAGCCAGGGGTACACTGAAGCTTTCTTT
CDR3aa: CASSQGYTEAFF

v_gene: TRBV5-1
abundance: few
j_gene: TRBJ2-7
d_gene: -
CDR3nt: TGCGCCAGCAGCTTGGCGGGGGTCTACGAGCAGTACTTC
CDR3aa: CASSLAGVYEQYF

v_gene: TRBV19
abundance: -
j_gene: TRBJ2-7
d_gene: TRBD1
CDR3nt: TGTGCCAGTAGTTCGGGACAGGGGTTGGCCGAGCAGTACTTC
CDR3aa: CASSSGQGLAEQYF

v_gene: TRBV21-1
abundance: -
j_gene: TRBJ2-7
d_gene: -
CDR3nt: TGTGCCAGCACTCCCGGGGAGTCCGGGACTGTGCCCCACGAGCAGTACTTC
CDR3aa: CASTPGESGTVPHEQYF

v_gene: TRBV5-5
abundance: -
j_gene: TRBJ2-1
d_gene: TRBD2
CDR3nt: TGTGCCAGCAGCTTGGCGGGACTAGCGCCCAATGAGCAGTTCTTC
CDR3aa: CASSLAGLAPNEQFF

v_gene: TRBV6-4
abundance: -
j_gene: TRBJ2-2
d_gene: TRBD1
CDR3nt: TGTGCCAGCAGTGAGGGACAGACCGGGGAGCTGTTTTTT
CDR3aa: CASSEGQTGELFF

v_gene: TRBV19
abundance: once
j_gene: TRBJ1-4
d_gene: TRBD1
CDR3nt: TGTGCCACCACAGGACAGGGGGTAGCTAATGAAAAACTGTTTTTT
CDR3aa: CATTGQGVANEKLFF

v_gene: TRBV25-1
abundance: once
j_gene: TRBJ2-1
d_gene: TRBD2
CDR3nt: TGTGCCAGCAGTGAAGGGGGGGAGCACAATGAGCAGTTCTTC
CDR3aa: CASSEGGEHNEQFF

v_gene: TRBV4-2
abundance: -
j_gene: TRBJ1-2
d_gene: -
CDR3nt: TGTGCCAGCAGCCAAGATGCCGGGGGGCTGGACTATGGCTACACCTTC
CDR3aa: CASSQDAGGLDYGYTF

v_gene: TRBV7-8
abundance: -
j_gene: TRBJ1-2
d_gene: -
CDR3nt: TGTGCCAGCAGCCAGAGGAACGGCTATGGCTACACCTTC
CDR3aa: CASSQRNGYGYTF

v_gene: TRBV5-1
abundance: -
j_gene: TRBJ2-2
d_gene: TRBD1
CDR3nt: TGCGCCAGCAGCTTGATAAGGACAGGGGCCAACACCGGGGAGCTGTTTTTT
CDR3aa: CASSLIRTGANTGELFF

v_gene: TRBV13
abundance: -
j_gene: TRBJ2-2
d_gene: -
CDR3nt: TGTGCCAGCAGCTCGGACAGGGGGCTAGCGGGGGACACCGGGGAGCTGTTTTTT
CDR3aa: CASSSDRGLAGDTGELFF

v_gene: TRBV29-1
abundance: -
j_gene: TRBJ2-1
d_gene: -
CDR3nt: TGCAGCGGTAAGCAGGGTATCTCCTACAATGAGCAGTTCTTC
CDR3aa: CSGKQGISYNEQFF

v_gene: TRBV4-2
abundance: -
j_gene: TRBJ2-2
d_gene: -
CDR3nt: TGTGCCAGCAGCCAAGATGGAGACAGCCGATATGCCGGGGAGCTGTTTTTT
CDR3aa: CASSQDGDSRYAGELFF

v_gene: TRBV2
abundance: -
j_gene: TRBJ2-5
d_gene: -
CDR3nt: TGTGCCAGCCTCCGGGACACCGTCCAAGAGACCCAGTACTTC
CDR3aa: CASLRDTVQETQYF

v_gene: TRBV28
abundance: -
j_gene: TRBJ1-1
d_gene: TRBD1
CDR3nt: TGTGCCAGCAGTTTAGACAGGGGGCGGATCGCTGAAGCTTTCTTT
CDR3aa: CASSLDRGRIAEAFF

v_gene: TRBV4-1
abundance: -
j_gene: TRBJ1-1
d_gene: -
CDR3nt: TGCGCCAGCAGCCAAGAAGTCGGGGGGGGACCAGCGTACACTGAAGCTTTCTTT
CDR3aa: CASSQEVGGGPAYTEAFF

v_gene: TRBV19
abundance: -
j_gene: TRBJ1-2
d_gene: -
CDR3nt: TGTGCCACCAAACTCCCGGGACTTTCCTATGGCTACACCTTC
CDR3aa: CATKLPGLSYGYTF

v_gene: TRBV7-2
abundance: -
j_gene: TRBJ1-5
d_gene: TRBD1
CDR3nt: TGTGCCAGCAGCTCAGGACAGGGGTGGCAGCCCCAGCATTTT
CDR3aa: CASSSGQGWQPQHF

v_gene: TRBV7-8
abundance: once
j_gene: TRBJ2-7
d_gene: -
CDR3nt: TGTGCCAGCAGCTTAGGTCAGATATCCTACGAGCAGTACTTC
CDR3aa: CASSLGQISYEQYF

v_gene: TRBV5-1
abundance: few
j_gene: TRBJ2-7
d_gene: TRBD2
CDR3nt: TGCGCCAGCAGGAGCGGGAGCTCCTACGAGCAGTACTTC
CDR3aa: CASRSGSSYEQYF

v_gene: TRBV9
abundance: -
j_gene: TRBJ2-6
d_gene: TRBD2
CDR3nt: TGTGCCAGCAGCTTTCTCTTTAGCGGGGGGGCCTCTGGGGCCAACGTCCTGACTTTC
CDR3aa: CASSFLFSGGASGANVLTF

v_gene: TRBV6-4
abundance: -
j_gene: TRBJ2-3
d_gene: TRBD1
CDR3nt: TGTGCCACCAGCCAGGGGGAAGATACGCAGTATTTT
CDR3aa: CATSQGEDTQYF

v_gene: TRBV10-3
abundance: -
j_gene: TRBJ1-4
d_gene: -
CDR3nt: TGTGCCATCAGTGAGTCGGGGGCTCCAGCCCCCAATGAAAAACTGTTTTTT
CDR3aa: CAISESGAPAPNEKLFF

v_gene: TRBV29-1
abundance: -
j_gene: TRBJ2-1
d_gene: TRBD2
CDR3nt: TGCAGCGTTGAGATGCAAGGGAGGGGCCGTAGGGAGTGGAATGAGCAGTTCTTC
CDR3aa: CSVEMQGRGRREWNEQFF

v_gene: TRBV11-2
abundance: -
j_gene: TRBJ2-1
d_gene: -
CDR3nt: TGTGCCAGCAGCTTATCGGGGAGCTCCTACAATGAGCAGTTCTTC
CDR3aa: CASSLSGSSYNEQFF

v_gene: TRBV5-6
abundance: -
j_gene: TRBJ2-1
d_gene: TRBD2
CDR3nt: TGTGCCAGCAGCTCAGCGGGAGGGCCGGAGGATGAGCAGTTCTTC
CDR3aa: CASSSAGGPEDEQFF

v_gene: TRBV5-5
abundance: once
j_gene: TRBJ2-3
d_gene: -
CDR3nt: TGTGCCAGCAGCACACACACAGATACGCAGTATTTT
CDR3aa: CASSTHTDTQYF

v_gene: TRBV4-3
abundance: once
j_gene: TRBJ1-3
d_gene: -
CDR3nt: TGCGCCAGCAGCTCAGAGGGAGCGCAGAGCTCTGGAAACACCATATATTTT
CDR3aa: CASSSEGAQSSGNTIYF

v_gene: TRBV19
abundance: once
j_gene: TRBJ1-2
d_gene: -
CDR3nt: TGTGCCAGTAGTATAGATCAGTGGTACAGCTATGGCTACACCTTC
CDR3aa: CASSIDQWYSYGYTF

v_gene: TRBV12-5
abundance: -
j_gene: TRBJ2-6
d_gene: TRBD2
CDR3nt: TGTGCTAGTGGGCCGGGGGGGGACTCTGGGGCCAACGTCCTGACTTTC
CDR3aa: CASGPGGDSGANVLTF

v_gene: TRBV4-1
abundance: -
j_gene: TRBJ1-1
d_gene: -
CDR3nt: TGCGCCAGCAGCGCTAGGGCAGGGGAACTCAACACTGAAGCTTTCTTT
CDR3aa: CASSARAGELNTEAFF

v_gene: TRBV5-1
abundance: -
j_gene: TRBJ1-6
d_gene: -
CDR3nt: TGCGCCAGCAGCTTGGGGGGCAGTTCACCCCTCCACTTT
CDR3aa: CASSLGGSSPLHF

v_gene: TRBV9
abundance: -
j_gene: TRBJ2-3
d_gene: -
CDR3nt: TGTGCCAGCAGCGTAGGGCGCGGGGGCGCGGATACGCAGTATTTT
CDR3aa: CASSVGRGGADTQYF